This T cell receptor (beta chain) stems from a study of cytomegalovirus exposure and HLA in healthy donors. Primers for the PCR totalled 60 Vbeta and 13 Jbeta. Profiling relied on immunoSEQ multiplex PCR, and the TCRdb table lists in-frame clones only, not all of them. This table has roughly 200,000 clones, around four fifths appearing once. Germline assignment: CDR1 SGHRS and CDR2 YFSETQ. The CDR3 loop spans 18 amino acids. Of note for this clone: At one end the junction does not follow the germline gene, possibly because of a read error. Other DNA sequences of this sample code for an identical CDR3.

The chain has TRBV5-1 and TRBJ2-1, with TRBD2 matching over 7 bases. The sample comprised PBMCs. This receptor was obtained from a man in his forties or fifties in good health and CMV-seropositive. CDR3 sequence reads: CASSLNPRGRSSYNEQFF. The CDR3 region has the DNA TGCGCCAGCAGCTTGAATCCTCGCGGGAGAAGCTCCTATAATGAGCAGTTCTTC.